This TCR beta chain was recorded in a study of cytomegalovirus exposure and HLA in healthy donors. Study as a whole: Approximately 180 million T cells yielded over 90 million unique TCR beta sequences in earlier analysis. The study, taken as a whole, reports: Diagnosis of cytomegalovirus status made by the classifier reportedly showed high specificity and sensitivity. The study listed roughly 160 cytomegalovirus-associated TCR beta chains. An analysis that was carried out later associated 16,000 or so TCR beta sequences with HLA alleles at 0.05 false discovery rate.

Comment on this clone: What it recognizes is unknown. Distinct nucleotide sequences in the sample also encode this CDR3.

The PCR ran on 60 Vbeta and 13 Jbeta primers. Generated by immunoSEQ multiplex PCR, the TCRdb table keeps only in-frame clones and is missing some. Of roughly 89,000 clones listed, around 74% are singletons. Germline values: CDR1 SGHDT, CDR2 YYEEEE. This CDR3 has 13 residues. V lost 0 bases and J lost 2, with 5 bases in between. The sequenced sample consisted of PBMCs. This receptor was obtained from a man aged 25 to 40 in good health and CMV-seropositive. The chain couples TRBV5-6 to TRBJ2-5; D perhaps matches TRBD1 (5 bases). The CDR3 loop is CASSLGQQETQYF. The CDR3 nucleotides are TGTGCCAGCAGCTTGGGACAGCAAGAGACCCAGTACTTC.